A selection of T cell receptor beta chains follows, all from one sample in a study of somatic mutations in cytotoxic T cells in rheumatoid arthritis. Sequencing used immunoSEQ multiplex PCR; TCRdb keeps in-frame clones, though not all of them. The sample lists 6,500 to 10,000 clones; about 71% were seen once. The sequenced sample consisted of CD8+ T cells sorted from blood. These receptors were collected from a woman between 45 and 65 years old in good health. The CDR3 runs from the conserved cysteine through the conserved F or W. A D gene is named only where the DNA matches it firmly. Clone size is stated in some rows and not others, as once, few, many or a class when expanded.

D gene,clone size,J gene,V gene,CDR3 protein,CDR3 DNA
-,-,TRBJ1-1,TRBV15,CATSSGSGGPEAFF,TGTGCCACCAGCAGTGGCTCGGGAGGCCCTGAAGCTTTCTTT
-,-,TRBJ2-7,TRBV7-9,CASSLAGSYEQYF,TGTGCCAGCAGCCTGGCAGGGTCCTACGAGCAGTACTTC
-,-,TRBJ1-1,TRBV27,CASSPNPILSTEAFF,TGTGCCAGCAGTCCGAACCCCATATTGAGCACTGAAGCTTTCTTT
-,few,TRBJ2-5,TRBV7-9,CASSPLSGQGETQYF,TGTGCCAGCAGCCCACTCTCTGGGCAGGGAGAGACCCAGTACTTC
TRBD1,-,TRBJ1-3,TRBV7-9,CASSWGQGRAGNTIYF,TGTGCCAGCAGCTGGGGACAGGGGCGGGCTGGAAACACCATATATTTT
-,-,TRBJ2-7,TRBV7-9,CASSLGVILSADEQYF,TGTGCCAGCAGCTTAGGCGTAATTTTATCGGCGGACGAGCAGTACTTC
-,-,TRBJ2-4,TRBV6-5,CASSPGAGYIQYF,TGTGCCAGCAGTCCAGGGGCTGGGTACATTCAGTACTTC
TRBD1,-,TRBJ2-7,TRBV4-1,CASSQGRGLVYEQYF,TGCGCCAGCAGCCAAGGCAGGGGGCTTGTCTACGAGCAGTACTTC
-,-,TRBJ1-1,TRBV11-1,CASSWGQNTEAFF,TGTGCCAGCAGCTGGGGACAGAACACTGAAGCTTTCTTT
TRBD1,-,TRBJ1-1,TRBV5-4,CASSPPGGTEAFF,TGTGCCAGCAGCCCCCCAGGGGGCACTGAAGCTTTCTTT
-,few,TRBJ1-1,TRBV28,CASSSGGTLNTEAFF,TGTGCCAGCAGTTCGGGTGGCACCCTGAACACTGAAGCTTTCTTT
-,once,TRBJ2-1,TRBV5-4,CASSFAGLLSEQFF,TGTGCCAGCAGCTTCGCGGGTCTGCTAAGTGAGCAGTTCTTC
TRBD1,-,TRBJ2-7,TRBV6-1,CASRRTGDVEQYF,TGTGCCAGCAGGCGGACAGGGGACGTCGAGCAGTACTTC
-,-,TRBJ1-4,TRBV14,CASSPLTGIPEKLFF,TGTGCCAGCAGCCCACTGACAGGCATTCCAGAAAAACTGTTTTTT
TRBD2,-,TRBJ2-5,TRBV11-1,CASSSGLAVIETQYF,TGTGCCAGCAGCTCAGGACTAGCGGTAATAGAGACCCAGTACTTC
-,-,TRBJ1-3,TRBV10-3,CAISESRSGFGNTIYF,TGTGCCATCAGTGAGTCTCGGTCGGGATTTGGAAACACCATATATTTT
-,-,TRBJ2-1,TRBV10-3,CAMPEVGSYNEQFF,TGTGCCATGCCTGAGGTGGGCTCCTACAATGAGCAGTTCTTC
TRBD1,-,TRBJ2-5,TRBV7-8,CASSSTGAFQETQYF,TGTGCCAGCAGCTCGACAGGGGCGTTCCAAGAGACCCAGTACTTC
-,-,TRBJ1-1,TRBV19,CASTIGGGLADTEAFF,TGTGCCAGTACTATCGGTGGGGGGTTGGCGGACACTGAAGCTTTCTTT
-,-,TRBJ1-6,TRBV7-9,CASSLGFGADGNSPLHF,TGTGCCAGCAGCTTAGGGTTTGGGGCCGATGGTAATTCACCCCTCCACTTT
-,-,TRBJ2-1,TRBV7-9,CASSSWTHNNEQFF,TGTGCCAGCAGCTCCTGGACACATAACAATGAGCAGTTCTTC
TRBD1,-,TRBJ1-5,TRBV7-2,CASSPLPGGAGQPQHF,TGTGCCAGCAGCCCGCTACCAGGGGGCGCAGGTCAGCCCCAGCATTTT
-,-,TRBJ2-7,TRBV18,CASSPEGDEQYF,TGTGCCAGCTCACCAGAAGGGGACGAGCAGTACTTC
-,-,TRBJ2-2,TRBV5-6,CASSPGVPGELFF,TGTGCCAGCAGCCCAGGGGTCCCCGGGGAGCTGTTTTTT
-,-,TRBJ1-5,TRBV4-1,CASSQVGEGGNQPQHF,TGCGCCAGCAGCCAAGTAGGGGAGGGTGGCAATCAGCCCCAGCATTTT
-,-,TRBJ1-2,TRBV6-5,CASHPTGHFNYGYTF,TGTGCCAGCCATCCAACAGGGCATTTTAACTATGGCTACACCTTC
-,-,TRBJ1-1,TRBV27,CASSWAGLRTEAFF,TGTGCCAGCAGTTGGGCCGGACTGCGCACTGAAGCTTTCTTT
TRBD1,-,TRBJ1-1,TRBV27,CASSLIQGANTEAFF,TGTGCCAGCAGTTTAATACAGGGGGCGAACACTGAAGCTTTCTTT
TRBD2,few,TRBJ2-7,TRBV9,CASSVEGLATYEQYF,TGTGCCAGCAGCGTAGAGGGACTAGCGACCTACGAGCAGTACTTC
-,-,TRBJ2-1,TRBV9,CASSPRPGSEQFF,TGTGCCAGCAGCCCACGACCGGGGAGTGAGCAGTTCTTC
-,-,TRBJ2-7,TRBV4-3,CASSQLELYEQYF,TGCGCCAGCAGCCAATTAGAACTCTACGAGCAGTACTTC
-,-,TRBJ1-1,TRBV2,CASSAQDHTEAFF,TGTGCCAGCAGCGCACAGGATCACACTGAAGCTTTCTTT
-,-,TRBJ2-1,TRBV9,CASSVHEIPYNEQFF,TGTGCCAGCAGCGTACATGAGATACCCTACAATGAGCAGTTCTTC
TRBD2,-,TRBJ2-1,TRBV11-3,CASSLGPSGGNNEQFF,TGTGCCAGCAGCTTAGGGCCTAGCGGGGGAAACAATGAGCAGTTCTTC
-,-,TRBJ2-3,TRBV27,CASSPTPRSSTDTQYF,TGTGCCAGCAGTCCAACCCCCCGGAGTAGCACAGATACGCAGTATTTT
-,few,TRBJ2-7,TRBV6-6,CASRQGTEQYF,TGTGCCAGCAGGCAGGGTACCGAGCAGTACTTC
-,-,TRBJ1-4,TRBV11-2,CASSLGSGGGELFF,TGTGCCAGCAGCTTAGGGTCCGGGGGAGGAGAACTGTTTTTT
-,-,TRBJ1-2,TRBV6-6,CASSYSQGSTGYTF,TGTGCCAGCAGTTACTCCCAGGGCTCGACTGGCTACACCTTC
-,-,TRBJ1-1,TRBV7-9,CASSLVGGQDTEAFF,TGTGCCAGCAGCTTAGTGGGGGGGCAGGACACTGAAGCTTTCTTT
-,-,TRBJ2-1,TRBV7-3,CASSLGALLYNEQFF,TGTGCCAGCAGCTTAGGGGCCTTGCTTTACAATGAGCAGTTCTTC
TRBD1,-,TRBJ2-6,TRBV7-9,CASLGRTGASGANVLTF,TGTGCCAGCTTGGGCCGGACAGGGGCGAGTGGGGCCAACGTCCTGACTTTC